Presented here are 7 T cell receptor beta chains from one specimen sequenced in a study of blood T cells in healthy people across ages. It was with a sample-barcoded 5' primer and a J-beta primer mix that a second PCR of roughly 7 to 11 cycles was run. TCRdb ran MiXCR on the 5' RACE reads and lists one entry per CDR3 protein. Seen here are 710,000 or so distinct CDR3 sequences, approximately 30% observed once, and the top ten hold about 16%. The material sequenced was blood. The source is a woman of 80 years or more in good health.

As regards this clonotype: A much bigger clone sits one base away, suggesting this may be a read error. V usage is TRBV12-3 or TRBV12-4 and J usage is TRBJ1-2, with 12 bases aligning to TRBD1. The V gene end was trimmed by 6 bases and the J gene end by 8 bases; junction bases not matched to a gene: 7. The CDR3 runs 14 residues. CDR3 loop: CASRQGQGARGYTF. DNA for the CDR3: TGTGCCAGCAGGCAGGGACAGGGGGCGCGGGGCTACACCTTC.

This clonotype was counted many times. The chain couples TRBV18 to TRBJ2-7; 10 bases align to TRBD1. CDR3 length: 16 amino acids. The germline CDR1 and CDR2 sequences are KGHSH and LQKENI. Trimming removed 2 bases from V and 7 bases from J; junction bases left unmatched: 11. CDR3 residues: CASSPYRPGTGDEQYF. DNA of the CDR3: TGTGCCAGCTCACCATACCGTCCCGGGACAGGGGATGAGCAGTACTTC.

This chain links TRBV6-1 with TRBJ1-1; no definite D call. Trimming pared 3 bases from V and 4 bases from J, leaving 12 bases between. Germline V gives CDR1 MNHNS, CDR2 SASEGT. The CDR3 length is 14 residues. The CDR3 here is CASSERDKATEAFF. DNA for the CDR3: TGTGCCAGCAGTGAGAGAGACAAAGCCACTGAAGCTTTCTTT.

This clonotype was found many times. The chain carries TRBV9 and TRBJ2-7, with unresolved D. Germline V lookup: CDR1 SGDLS, CDR2 YYNGEE. CDR3 length: 15 amino acids. V dropped 0 bases and J dropped 2 bases, with 12 bases sitting between them. The CDR3 DNA sequence: TGTGCCAGCAGCGTAGCTCCTCGGTTTCCCTACGAGCAGTACTTC. This translates into CASSVAPRFPYEQYF.

The table lists this clonotype with a few counts. V gene TRBV24-1 combines with J gene TRBJ2-1; 13 nucleotides line up with TRBD2. CDR1 is KGHDR and CDR2 is SFDVKD in the germline V gene. The CDR3 spans 16 residues. J lost 6 bases, V lost 4 bases, and 5 bases had no gene match. The CDR3, as DNA: TGTGCCACCAGTGAGTCCGGGACTAGCGGGATCAATGAGCAGTTCTTC. It codes for CATSESGTSGINEQFF.

In the case of this clonotype: A read error may explain this, as a much larger clone is one base away. J is TRBJ2-7 and V is TRBV4-2, with 7 positions matching TRBD1. The germline CDR1 and CDR2 sequences are LGHNA and YNFKEQ. The CDR3 totals 15 residues. The trim removed 3 bases at V and 1 base at J, leaving 6 bases unmatched. The CDR3 DNA sequence: TGTGCCAGCAGCCACGACAACAGGGGATCCTACGAGCAGTACTTC. This gives the protein CASSHDNRGSYEQYF.

The table lists this clonotype with many counts. The chain is built from TRBV5-1 and TRBJ2-3; D may be TRBD1 (5 bases). The CDR3 totals 14 residues. V lost 0 bases and J 5 bases, leaving 10 bases between the germline ends. Per the germline V gene, CDR1 is SGHRS and CDR2 is YFSETQ. The DNA for the CDR3 is TGCGCCAGCAGCTTGGCTGCAGGGAAAGATACGCAGTATTTT. The encoded protein is CASSLAAGKDTQYF. Full variable domain (rest looked up from reference TRBV5-1 and TRBJ2-3): KAGVTQTPRYLIKTRGQQVTLSCSPISGHRSVSWYQQTPGQGLQFLFEYFSETQRNKGNFPGRFSGRQFSNSRSEMNVSTLELGDSALYLCASSLAAGKDTQYFGPGTRLTVL.